The 12 T cell receptor beta chains presented below share a single source sample, sequenced in a study of cytomegalovirus exposure and HLA in healthy donors. The study ran its PCR with 60 Vbeta and 13 Jbeta primers. This table comes from immunoSEQ multiplex PCR, and its TCRdb copy is limited to in-frame clones, with some not included. The data include 150,000 to 250,000 clones; the top ten clones carry around 0.7%. Sample: PBMCs. Source of these receptors: a boy between 10 and 17 years old in good health and CMV-seronegative.

The rearrangement joins TRBV7-8 to TRBJ2-7, with a tentative D call TRBD2 (5 bases). Germline CDR1 and CDR2: SGHVS and FQNEAQ. The germline V and J ends were trimmed by 5 bases and 2 bases, with 13 bases remaining between them. The CDR3 is 14 amino acids. CDR3 residues: CASSLLDSAYEQYF. The CDR3 bases are TGTGCCAGCAGCCTGTTAGATAGCGCCTACGAGCAGTACTTC.

The V gene is TRBV5-4, the J gene TRBJ1-1, with D possibly TRBD1 on 5 matching bases. With 5 bases removed from V and 2 bases from J, the gap between germline ends came to 16 bases. CDR1 is SGHNT and CDR2 is YYREEE in the germline V gene (reference sequence). CDR3 length equals 15 residues. The chain's CDR3 is CASSSDRTPNTEAFF. The CDR3 DNA follows: TGTGCCAGCAGTTCTGATCGGACACCTAACACTGAAGCTTTCTTT. Full variable domain (outside the CDR3, taken from reference TRBV5-4 and TRBJ1-1): ETGVTQSPTHLIKTRGQQVTLRCSSQSGHNTVSWYQQALGQGPQFIFQYYREEENGRGNFPPRFSGLQFPNYSSELNVNALELDDSALYLCASSSDRTPNTEAFFGQGTRLTVV.

The CDR3 spells CASSEGVNQPQHF. The DNA for the CDR3 is TGTGCCAGCAGTGAAGGAGTAAATCAGCCCCAGCATTTT. This chain links TRBV6-1 with TRBJ1-5; no reliable D call. Germline V gene lookup returns CDR1 MNHNS and CDR2 SASEGT. CDR3 length equals 13 residues. V lost 1 base and J lost 4, with 5 bases in between.

The V call is TRBV5-1, the J call TRBJ2-3, with 7 bases fitting TRBD1. Germline V gene sequence: CDR1 SGHRS, CDR2 YFSETQ. After removal of 3 bases from V and 4 bases from J, the junction contained 2 bases not matched to a gene. The CDR3 has 13 residues. In DNA, the CDR3 is TGCGCCAGCAGCTCGGGACAGCCAGATACGCAGTATTTT. Amino acids: CASSSGQPDTQYF.

This chain connects TRBV11-3 to TRBJ2-5; D might be TRBD2 (6 bases). Trimming took 0 bases from V and 4 from J, leaving 15 bases between them. The germline V gene has CDR1 SGHNT and CDR2 YENEEA. The CDR3 has 16 amino acids. As DNA, the CDR3 is TGTGCCAGCAGCTTAGATTTCGGGACTGCGAGAGAGACCCAGTACTTC. This encodes CASSLDFGTARETQYF. Complete variable domain (other parts from reference TRBV11-3 and TRBJ2-5): EAGVVQSPRYKIIEKKQPVAFWCNPISGHNTLYWYLQNLGQGPELLIRYENEEAVDDSQLPKDRFSAERLKGVDSTLKIQPAELGDSAVYLCASSLDFGTARETQYFGPGTRLLVL.

The gene calls are TRBV30 and TRBJ1-5; TRBD1 might be the D (5 bases). Germline V lookup: CDR1 GTSNPN, CDR2 SVGIG (reference sequence). The CDR3 has 13 residues. V was clipped by 1 base and J by 4 bases, with 8 bases between them. The CDR3 DNA sequence: TGTGCCTGGAGTGAGGGGCGGAATCAGCCCCAGCATTTT. Translation: CAWSEGRNQPQHF.

The chain is built from TRBV7-2 and TRBJ1-2; D gene ambiguous. There are 15 residues in the CDR3. Trimming pared 5 bases from V and 0 bases from J, leaving 13 bases between. The germline CDR1 and CDR2 sequences are SGHTA and FQGNSA. The CDR3 DNA sequence: TGTGCCAGCAGCATTTCGAGAGGGACTAACTATGGCTACACCTTC. This gives the protein CASSISRGTNYGYTF.

V and J are TRBV7-3 and TRBJ1-1, with TRBD1 as a possible D gene (5 bases). The CDR3 consists of 13 residues. CDR1 and CDR2 from the germline V gene are SGHTA and FQGTGA. V was clipped by 3 bases and J by 1 base, with 6 bases between them. CDR3 nucleotide sequence: TGTGCCAGCAGCTTTACAGGGAACACTGAAGCTTTCTTT. It specifies CASSFTGNTEAFF. Supplemented by reference TRBV7-3 and TRBJ1-1, the full variable domain reads GAGVSQTPSNKVTEKGKYVELRCDPISGHTALYWYRQSLGQGPEFLIYFQGTGAADDSGLPNDRFFAVRPEGSVSTLKIQRTERGDSAVYLCASSFTGNTEAFFGQGTRLTVV.

The J gene is TRBJ2-7, the V gene TRBV11-2; 10 bases agree with TRBD1. After removal of 0 bases from V and 0 bases from J, the junction contained 11 bases not matched to a gene. This CDR3 region has 19 residues. The germline V gene encodes CDR1 SGHAT and CDR2 FQNNGV. The CDR3 is CASSLDPPTGGFSSYEQYF. The CDR3 DNA follows: TGTGCCAGCAGCTTAGATCCCCCGACAGGGGGCTTTAGCTCCTACGAGCAGTACTTC.

The chain is built from TRBV6-5 and TRBJ2-3, with a weak D call TRBD2 (5 bases). V was shortened by 2 bases and J by 4 bases, with 10 bases between the two germline ends. The CDR3 has 14 residues. The V gene's germline CDR1 is MNHEY and CDR2 SVGAGI. DNA for the CDR3: TGTGCCAGCAGTTACAACCGGCGGGCAGATACGCAGTATTTT. Translated, it gives CASSYNRRADTQYF.

CDR3 sequence (DNA): TGTGCCAGCACCGACGCGCTAGCGGGGGAACAAGAGACCCAGTACTTC. Its translation: CASTDALAGEQETQYF. This chain links TRBV5-6 with TRBJ2-5, with 10 bases lining up with TRBD2. The CDR3 is made up of 16 amino acids. J gave up 2 bases and V 6 bases, and 10 bases lay outside the gene matches. Germline CDR1 and CDR2: SGHDT and YYEEEE.

The J gene is TRBJ1-5, the V gene TRBV15; no firm D call. Germline V gives CDR1 LNHNV, CDR2 YYDKDF (reference sequence). V lost 0 bases to trimming and J lost 7 bases, with 7 bases between them. The CDR3 runs to 13 residues. CDR3 coding DNA: TGTGCCACCAGCAGAGATTCGGGGCAGCCCCAGCATTTT. It encodes CATSRDSGQPQHF. Using reference TRBV15 and TRBJ1-5 for the parts outside the CDR3, the full variable domain is DAMVIQNPRYQVTQFGKPVTLSCSQTLNHNVMYWYQQKSSQAPKLLFHYYDKDFNNEADTPDNFQSRRPNTSFCFLDIRSPGLGDTAMYLCATSRDSGQPQHFGDGTRLSIL.